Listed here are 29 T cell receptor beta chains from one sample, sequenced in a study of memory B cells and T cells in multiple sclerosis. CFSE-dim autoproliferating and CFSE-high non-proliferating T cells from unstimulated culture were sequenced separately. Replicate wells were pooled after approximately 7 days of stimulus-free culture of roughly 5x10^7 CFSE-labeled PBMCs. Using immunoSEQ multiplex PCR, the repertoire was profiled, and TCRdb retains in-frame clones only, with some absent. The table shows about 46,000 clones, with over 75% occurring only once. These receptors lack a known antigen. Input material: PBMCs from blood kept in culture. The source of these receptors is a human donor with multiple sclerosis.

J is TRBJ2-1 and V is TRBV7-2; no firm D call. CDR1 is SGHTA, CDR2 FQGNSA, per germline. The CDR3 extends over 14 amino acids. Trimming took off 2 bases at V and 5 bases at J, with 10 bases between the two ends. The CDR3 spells CASSLQGVDNEQFF. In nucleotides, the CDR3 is TGTGCCAGCAGCTTACAAGGCGTTGACAATGAGCAGTTCTTC.

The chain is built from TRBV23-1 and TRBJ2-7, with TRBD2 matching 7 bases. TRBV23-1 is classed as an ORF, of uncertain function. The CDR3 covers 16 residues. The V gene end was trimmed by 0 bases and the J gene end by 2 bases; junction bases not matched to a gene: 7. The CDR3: CASSQSSGVGPYEQYF. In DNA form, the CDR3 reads TGCGCCAGCAGTCAATCAAGCGGGGTTGGACCCTACGAGCAGTACTTC.

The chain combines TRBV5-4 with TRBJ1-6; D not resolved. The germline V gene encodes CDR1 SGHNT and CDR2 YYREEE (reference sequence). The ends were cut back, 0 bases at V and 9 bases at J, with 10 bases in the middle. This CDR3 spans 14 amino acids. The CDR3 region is CASSLGQRPSPLHF. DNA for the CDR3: TGTGCCAGCAGCTTGGGGCAGAGGCCTTCACCCCTCCACTTT.

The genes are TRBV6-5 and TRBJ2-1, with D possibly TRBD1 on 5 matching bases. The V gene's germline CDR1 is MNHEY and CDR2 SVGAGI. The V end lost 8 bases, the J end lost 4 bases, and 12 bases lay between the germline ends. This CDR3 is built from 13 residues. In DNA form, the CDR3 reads TGTGCCAGCGGGGCAGGGCTGTACAATGAGCAGTTCTTC. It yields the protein CASGAGLYNEQFF.

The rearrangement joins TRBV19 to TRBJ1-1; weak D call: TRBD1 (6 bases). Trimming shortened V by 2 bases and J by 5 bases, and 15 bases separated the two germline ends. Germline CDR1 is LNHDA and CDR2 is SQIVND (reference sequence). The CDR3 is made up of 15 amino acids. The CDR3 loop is CASSIKGQGKTEAFF. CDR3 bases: TGTGCCAGTAGTATAAAAGGTCAGGGGAAGACTGAAGCTTTCTTT.

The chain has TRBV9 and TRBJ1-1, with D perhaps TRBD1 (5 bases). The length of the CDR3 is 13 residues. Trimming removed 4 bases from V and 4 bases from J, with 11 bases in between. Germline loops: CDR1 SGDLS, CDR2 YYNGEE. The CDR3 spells CASSPPRGTEAFF. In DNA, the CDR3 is TGTGCCAGCAGCCCCCCTAGGGGCACTGAAGCTTTCTTT.

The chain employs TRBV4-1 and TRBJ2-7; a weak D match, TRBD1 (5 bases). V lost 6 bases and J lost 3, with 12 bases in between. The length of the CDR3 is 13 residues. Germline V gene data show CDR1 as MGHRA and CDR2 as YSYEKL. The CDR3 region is CASSRLDSYEQYF. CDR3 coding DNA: TGCGCCAGCAGTCGATTAGACAGCTACGAGCAGTACTTC.

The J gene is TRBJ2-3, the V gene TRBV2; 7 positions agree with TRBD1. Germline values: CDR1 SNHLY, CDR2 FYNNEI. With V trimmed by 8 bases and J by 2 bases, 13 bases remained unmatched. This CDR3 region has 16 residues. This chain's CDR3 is CASHSAMGQYTDTQYF. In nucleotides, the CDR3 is TGTGCCAGCCACAGCGCAATGGGACAGTACACAGATACGCAGTATTTT.

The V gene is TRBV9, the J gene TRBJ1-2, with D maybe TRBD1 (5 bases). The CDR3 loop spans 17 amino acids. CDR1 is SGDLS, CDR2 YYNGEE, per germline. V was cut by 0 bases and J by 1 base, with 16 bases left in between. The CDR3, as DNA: TGTGCCAGCAGCGTAGGGGTCGGGACCTCCCTTAACTATGGCTACACCTTC. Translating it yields CASSVGVGTSLNYGYTF.

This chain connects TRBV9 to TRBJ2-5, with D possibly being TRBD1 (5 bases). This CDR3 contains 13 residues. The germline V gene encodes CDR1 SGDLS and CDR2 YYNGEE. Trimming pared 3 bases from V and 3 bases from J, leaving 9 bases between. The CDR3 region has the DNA TGTGCCAGCAGCGCAGGGATTGAAGAGACCCAGTACTTC. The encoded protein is CASSAGIEETQYF.

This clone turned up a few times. The CDR3 DNA sequence: TGTGCCAGCAGCTTAAAAGGGGGACTTTCTGGAAACACCATATATTTT. This gives the protein CASSLKGGLSGNTIYF. This chain uses TRBV7-2 with TRBJ1-3, with TRBD1 as a possible D gene (6 bases). V was clipped by 2 bases and J by 1 base, with 12 bases between them. Germline-derived CDR1 and CDR2 are SGHTA and FQGNSA. The CDR3 is 16 residues long. The whole variable domain, filled in from reference TRBV7-2 and TRBJ1-3, reads GAGVSQSPSNKVTEKGKDVELRCDPISGHTALYWYRQSLGQGLEFLIYFQGNSAPDKSGLPSDRFSAERTGGSVSTLTIQRTQQEDSAVYLCASSLKGGLSGNTIYFGEGSWLTVV.

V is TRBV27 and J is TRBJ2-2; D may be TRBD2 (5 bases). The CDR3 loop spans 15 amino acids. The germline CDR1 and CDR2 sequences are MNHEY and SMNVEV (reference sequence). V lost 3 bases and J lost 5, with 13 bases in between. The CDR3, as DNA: TGTGCCAGCAGTTTGTGGGGAGCCGAGACCGGGGAGCTGTTTTTT. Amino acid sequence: CASSLWGAETGELFF.

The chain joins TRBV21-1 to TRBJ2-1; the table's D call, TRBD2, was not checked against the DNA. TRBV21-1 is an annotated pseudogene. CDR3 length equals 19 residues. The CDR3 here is CASRPRAGQARPSGNEQFF. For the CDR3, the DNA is TGTGCCAGCAGACCCCGCGCGGGGCAGGCCAGACCTTCTGGGAATGAGCAGTTCTTC.

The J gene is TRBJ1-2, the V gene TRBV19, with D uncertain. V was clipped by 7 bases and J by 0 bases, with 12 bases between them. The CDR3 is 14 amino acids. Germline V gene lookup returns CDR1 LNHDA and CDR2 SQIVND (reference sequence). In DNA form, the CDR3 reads TGTGCCAGTAAAAATACAGCTTCTAACTATGGCTACACCTTC. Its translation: CASKNTASNYGYTF. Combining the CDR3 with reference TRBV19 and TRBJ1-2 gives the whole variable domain DGGITQSPKYLFRKEGQNVTLSCEQNLNHDAMYWYRQDPGQGLRLIYYSQIVNDFQKGDIAEGYSVSREKKESFPLTVTSAQKNPTAFYLCASKNTASNYGYTFGSGTRLTVV.

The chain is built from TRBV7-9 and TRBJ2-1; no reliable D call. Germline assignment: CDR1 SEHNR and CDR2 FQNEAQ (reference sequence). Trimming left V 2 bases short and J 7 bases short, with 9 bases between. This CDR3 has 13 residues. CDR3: CASSLMAWNEQFF. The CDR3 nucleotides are TGTGCCAGCAGCTTAATGGCCTGGAATGAGCAGTTCTTC. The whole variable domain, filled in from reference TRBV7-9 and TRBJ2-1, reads DTGVSQNPRHKITKRGQNVTFRCDPISEHNRLYWYRQTLGQGPEFLTYFQNEAQLEKSRLLSDRFSAERPKGSFSTLEIQRTEQGDSAMYLCASSLMAWNEQFFGPGTRLTVL.

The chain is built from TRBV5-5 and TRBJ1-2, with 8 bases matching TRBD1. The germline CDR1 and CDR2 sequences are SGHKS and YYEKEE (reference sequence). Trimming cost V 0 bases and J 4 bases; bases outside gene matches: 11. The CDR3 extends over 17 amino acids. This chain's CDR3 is CASSLARGQASSYGYTF. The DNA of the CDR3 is TGTGCCAGCAGCTTGGCCCGGGGACAGGCTTCTAGCTATGGCTACACCTTC.

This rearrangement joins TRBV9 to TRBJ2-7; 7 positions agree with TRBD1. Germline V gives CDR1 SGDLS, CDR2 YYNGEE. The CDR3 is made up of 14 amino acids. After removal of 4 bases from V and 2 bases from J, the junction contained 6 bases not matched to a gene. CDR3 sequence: CASSPRDSTYEQYF. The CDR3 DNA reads TGTGCCAGCAGCCCCCGGGACAGTACCTACGAGCAGTACTTC. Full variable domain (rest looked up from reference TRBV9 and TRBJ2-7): DSGVTQTPKHLITATGQRVTLRCSPRSGDLSVYWYQQSLDQGLQFLIQYYNGEERAKGNILERFSAQQFPDLHSELNLSSLELGDSALYFCASSPRDSTYEQYFGPGTRLTVT.

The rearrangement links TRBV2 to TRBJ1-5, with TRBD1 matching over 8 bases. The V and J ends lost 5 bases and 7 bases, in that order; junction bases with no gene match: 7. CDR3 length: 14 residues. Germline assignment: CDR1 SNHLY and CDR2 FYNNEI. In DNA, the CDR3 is TGTGCCAGCAGTCTACAGGGGGTAAGGCAGCCCCAGCATTTT. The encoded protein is CASSLQGVRQPQHF.

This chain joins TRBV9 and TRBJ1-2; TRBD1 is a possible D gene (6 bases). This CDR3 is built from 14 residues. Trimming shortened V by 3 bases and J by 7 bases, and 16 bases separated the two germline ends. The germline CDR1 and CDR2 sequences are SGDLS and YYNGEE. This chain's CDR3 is CASSAGGGVAGYTF. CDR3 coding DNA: TGTGCCAGCAGCGCGGGGGGCGGGGTAGCTGGCTACACCTTC.

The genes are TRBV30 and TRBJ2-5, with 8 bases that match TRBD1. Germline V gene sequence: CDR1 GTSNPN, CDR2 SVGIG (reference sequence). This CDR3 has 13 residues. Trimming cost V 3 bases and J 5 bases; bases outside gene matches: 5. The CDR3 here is CAWSRQGPETQYF. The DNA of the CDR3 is TGTGCCTGGAGCCGACAGGGGCCGGAGACCCAGTACTTC.

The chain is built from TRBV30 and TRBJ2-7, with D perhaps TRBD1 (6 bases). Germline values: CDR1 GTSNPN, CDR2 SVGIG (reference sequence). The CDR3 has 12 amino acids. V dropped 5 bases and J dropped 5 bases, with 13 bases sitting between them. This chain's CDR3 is CAWEQGFDEQYF. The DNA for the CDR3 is TGTGCCTGGGAGCAGGGGTTTGACGAGCAGTACTTC.

The chain's CDR3 is CASSGTPGTANYGYTF. The CDR3 coding sequence is TGTGCCAGCAGTGGGACACCAGGGACGGCTAACTATGGCTACACCTTC. This chain joins TRBV2 and TRBJ1-2, with a weak D call TRBD1 (5 bases). Trimming removed 4 bases at V and 0 bases at J, with 15 bases between. Germline V gene data show CDR1 as SNHLY and CDR2 as FYNNEI. CDR3 length equals 16 residues.

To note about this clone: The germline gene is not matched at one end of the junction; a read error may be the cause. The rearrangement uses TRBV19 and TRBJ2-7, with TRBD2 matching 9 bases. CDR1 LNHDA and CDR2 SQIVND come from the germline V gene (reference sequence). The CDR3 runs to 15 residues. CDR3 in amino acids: CASSPSGGGEYEQCF. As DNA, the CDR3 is TGTGCCAGTAGCCCCTCGGGCGGGGGGGAGTACGAGCAGTGCTTC. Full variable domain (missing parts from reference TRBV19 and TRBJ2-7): DGGITQSPKYLFRKEGQNVTLSCEQNLNHDAMYWYRQDPGQGLRLIYYSQIVNDFQKGDIAEGYSVSREKKESFPLTVTSAQKNPTAFYLCASSPSGGGEYEQCFGPGTRLTVT.

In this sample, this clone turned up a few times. The CDR3, as DNA: TGTGCCAGCAGTTTAGCGGGGGAGCAGTTCTTC. Translated: CASSLAGEQFF. V gene TRBV6-1 combines with J gene TRBJ2-1, with TRBD2 matching over 8 bases. The V gene end was trimmed by 5 bases and the J gene end by 10 bases; junction bases not matched to a gene: 1. CDR1 is MNHNS and CDR2 is SASEGT in the germline V gene. CDR3 length: 11 amino acids.

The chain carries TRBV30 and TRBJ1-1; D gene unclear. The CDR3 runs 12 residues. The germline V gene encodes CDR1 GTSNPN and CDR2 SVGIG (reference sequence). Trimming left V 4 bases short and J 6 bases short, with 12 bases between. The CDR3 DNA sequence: TGTGCCTGGAAACCGACGAGCGCTGAAGCTTTCTTT. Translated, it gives CAWKPTSAEAFF.

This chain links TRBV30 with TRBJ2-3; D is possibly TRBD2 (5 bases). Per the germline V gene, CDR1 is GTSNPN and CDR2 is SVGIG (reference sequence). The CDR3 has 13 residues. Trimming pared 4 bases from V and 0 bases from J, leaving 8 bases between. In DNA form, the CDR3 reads TGTGCCTGGAAAAAGCGGAGCACAGATACGCAGTATTTT. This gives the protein CAWKKRSTDTQYF.

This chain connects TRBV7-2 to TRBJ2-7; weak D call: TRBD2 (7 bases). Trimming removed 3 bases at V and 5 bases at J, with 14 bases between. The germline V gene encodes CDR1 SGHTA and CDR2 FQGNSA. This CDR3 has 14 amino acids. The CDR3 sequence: CASSFGGGRDEQYF. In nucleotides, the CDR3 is TGTGCCAGCAGCTTCGGCGGGGGCCGGGACGAGCAGTACTTC.

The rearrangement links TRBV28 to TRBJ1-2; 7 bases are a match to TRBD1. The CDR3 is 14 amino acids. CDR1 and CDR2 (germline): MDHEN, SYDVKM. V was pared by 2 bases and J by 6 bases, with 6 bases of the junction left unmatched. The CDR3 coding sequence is TGTGCCAGCAGTTTAGTACAGGGGATGGATGGCTACACCTTC. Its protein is CASSLVQGMDGYTF.

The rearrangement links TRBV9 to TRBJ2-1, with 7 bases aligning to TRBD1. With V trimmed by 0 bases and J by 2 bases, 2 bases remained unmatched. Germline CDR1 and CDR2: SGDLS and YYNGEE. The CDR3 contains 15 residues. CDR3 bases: TGTGCCAGCAGCGTAGAGGGACAGCCCTACAATGAGCAGTTCTTC. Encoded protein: CASSVEGQPYNEQFF.